Below are 10 T cell receptor beta chains sequenced from a single sample in a study of CXCR4 blockade with PD-1 therapy in pancreatic cancer. Sequencing was performed with immunoSEQ multiplex PCR; in TCRdb, only in-frame clones are kept and a portion is missing. The table records just over 8,000 clones, roughly three fifths of them present only once. The specimen was tumor tissue. The receptors shown here come from a human donor with pancreatic ductal adenocarcinoma.

J is TRBJ2-6 and V is TRBV19; possible D gene TRBD2, 6 bases. The germline V and J ends were trimmed by 8 bases and 0 bases, with 11 bases remaining between them. This CDR3 region has 15 residues. Germline V gene data show CDR1 as LNHDA and CDR2 as SQIVND (reference sequence). In nucleotides, the CDR3 is TGTGCCAGTGCTATCGGGAGCTCTGGGGCCAACGTCCTGACTTTC. Its protein product is CASAIGSSGANVLTF.

The V call is TRBV6-8, the J call TRBJ2-7; D possibly corresponds to TRBD2 (5 bases). The CDR3 runs 16 residues. V gave up 5 bases and J gave up 5 bases, with 22 bases separating them. The germline V gene encodes CDR1 MNHGY and CDR2 SAAAGT. This chain's CDR3 is CASSESWLAKVDEQYF. The CDR3 nucleotides are TGTGCCAGCAGTGAGTCCTGGCTAGCTAAGGTGGACGAGCAGTACTTC.

This chain uses TRBV9 with TRBJ2-1; D unresolved. The CDR3 totals 13 residues. V gave up 1 base and J gave up 7 bases, with 9 bases separating them. Germline lookup yields CDR1 SGDLS and CDR2 YYNGEE. DNA of the CDR3: TGTGCCAGCAGCGTACGAGTTTGGAATGAGCAGTTCTTC. It translates to CASSVRVWNEQFF.

This clone was seen a few times. The V gene is TRBV14, the J gene TRBJ2-5; no reliable D call. The germline CDR1 and CDR2 sequences are SGHDN and FVKESK. This CDR3 comprises 12 residues. Trimming left V 2 bases short and J 5 bases short, with 6 bases between. The CDR3 bases are TGTGCCAGCAGCCAAACCCGGGAGACCCAGTACTTC. It yields the protein CASSQTRETQYF.

This sequence joins TRBV6-8 and TRBJ2-3; weak D call: TRBD1 (6 bases). Germline V gene data show CDR1 as MNHGY and CDR2 as SAAAGT. The CDR3 is 15 amino acids. V lost 6 bases and J lost 1, with 14 bases in between. The CDR3 is CASRFTGTRTDTQYF. The CDR3 DNA reads as TGTGCCAGCAGATTTACAGGGACCCGCACAGATACGCAGTATTTT.

The V and J genes are TRBV28 and TRBJ1-2, with TRBD1 matching over 7 bases. This CDR3 is built from 14 residues. Germline CDR1 and CDR2: MDHEN and SYDVKM. With V trimmed by 6 bases and J by 4 bases, 8 bases remained unmatched. The DNA for the CDR3 is TGTGCCAGCAGGACTACAGGGGCCGTCTATGGCTACACCTTC. Its protein is CASRTTGAVYGYTF.

J is TRBJ2-1 and V is TRBV30, with 8 bases aligning to TRBD1. CDR3 size: 13 residues. The V gene end was trimmed by 1 base and the J gene end by 7 bases; junction bases not matched to a gene: 3. CDR1 and CDR2 from the germline V gene are GTSNPN and SVGIG (reference sequence). The chain's CDR3 is CAWSGNRGNEQFF. The CDR3 nucleotides read TGTGCCTGGAGTGGAAACAGGGGGAATGAGCAGTTCTTC.

The J gene is TRBJ2-5, the V gene TRBV19; TRBD1 agrees at 7 bases. CDR3 size: 13 residues. The V and J ends lost 4 bases and 2 bases, in that order; junction bases with no gene match: 1. Germline V gene lookup returns CDR1 LNHDA and CDR2 SQIVND (reference sequence). The CDR3 reads CASSTGQQETQYF. The CDR3 bases are TGTGCCAGTAGTACGGGACAGCAAGAGACCCAGTACTTC.

This clone has a handful of counts. The genes are TRBV27 and TRBJ2-3; 10 nucleotides match TRBD1. CDR1 is MNHEY, CDR2 SMNVEV, per germline (reference sequence). Unmatched junction bases numbered 9, after V lost 5 bases and J lost 7 bases. CDR3 length: 15 amino acids. CDR3 protein: CASSTPGQGTNTQYF. DNA of the CDR3: TGTGCCAGCAGTACTCCGGGACAGGGGACAAATACGCAGTATTTT.

This clone was seen once. The rearrangement uses TRBV6-8 and TRBJ2-1, with 7 bases matching TRBD1. Germline CDR1 is MNHGY and CDR2 is SAAAGT. After removal of 5 bases from V and 7 bases from J, the junction contained 8 bases not matched to a gene. The CDR3 is made up of 14 amino acids. CDR3 nucleotides: TGTGCCAGCAGTGCGGACAGGTGGGCGAATGAGCAGTTCTTC. Translation: CASSADRWANEQFF.